Following are 14 T cell receptor beta chains from one sample sequenced in a study of healthy donors' naive CD4 and CD8 T cells. Starting from about 470 ng of total RNA, TCR libraries were made with linear amplification. In TCRdb, the reads were re-called with MiXCR into one record per CDR3 protein. This table has 150,000 to 200,000 distinct CDR3 sequences, about 70% appearing once. The sequenced material came from naive CD4+ and CD8+ T cells sorted from blood, pooled from several donors. These receptors originate from a pool of human donors in good health; the sample pools cells from several healthy donors.

The chain recombines TRBV6-5 with TRBJ2-5; 7 bases agree with TRBD1. Per germline, CDR1 MNHEY and CDR2 SVGAGI. The V and J ends lost 0 bases and 3 bases, in that order; junction bases with no gene match: 7. The CDR3 consists of 16 residues. The CDR3 spells CASSYSGGFAKETQYF. CDR3 DNA: TGTGCCAGCAGTTACTCAGGGGGCTTTGCTAAAGAGACCCAGTACTTC.

The chain employs TRBV25-1 and TRBJ2-3, with D possibly being TRBD2 (6 bases). In germline, CDR1 is MGHDK, CDR2 SYGVNS. Deletions cut 2 bases from V and 8 bases from J, with 17 bases between. This CDR3 is 15 amino acids long. The CDR3 sequence is CASSEPDSGAVTQYF. In DNA, the CDR3 is TGTGCCAGCAGTGAACCCGACTCGGGAGCGGTTACGCAGTATTTT.

This chain links TRBV6-2 or TRBV6-3 with TRBJ2-7, with 7 bases aligning to TRBD1. CDR1 MNHEY and CDR2 SVGEGT come from the germline V gene. The CDR3 consists of 16 residues. V trimming: 8 bases; J trimming: 1 base; junction bases outside the gene matches: 14. This CDR3 is CASRSLWGQQSYEQYF. Here the CDR3 DNA reads TGTGCCAGCCGTTCCCTCTGGGGACAGCAATCCTACGAGCAGTACTTC.

The chain joins TRBV20-1 to TRBJ1-1; possibly TRBD1 for D (5 bases). Germline lookup yields CDR1 DFQATT and CDR2 SNEGSKA (reference sequence). This CDR3 region has 12 residues. V was trimmed by 4 bases and J by 3 bases, leaving 9 bases between them. DNA for the CDR3: TGCAGTGCTATGGACACCGACACTGAAGCTTTCTTT. This sequence encodes CSAMDTDTEAFF.

The chain recombines TRBV29-1 with TRBJ1-1, with 7 bases matching TRBD1. The CDR3 contains 11 residues. Trimming took 8 bases from V and 7 from J; bases not matched to a gene: 7. CDR1 SQVTM and CDR2 ANQGSEA come from the germline V gene. CDR3: CSYRRGVEAFF. The DNA for the CDR3 is TGCAGCTACCGCAGGGGGGTTGAAGCTTTCTTT.

V and J are TRBV12-3 or TRBV12-4 and TRBJ2-7; D is possibly TRBD1 (6 bases). The V gene lost 5 bases and the J gene lost 6 bases, with 11 bases spanning the gap. The CDR3 is made up of 12 amino acids. CDR3 region: CASSPTGSEQYF. CDR3 in DNA: TGTGCCAGCAGTCCTACAGGGTCCGAGCAGTACTTC.

The chain combines TRBV19 with TRBJ1-1, with D uncertain. CDR3 length: 14 amino acids. V lost 4 bases to trimming and J lost 6 bases, with 15 bases between them. CDR1 and CDR2 from the germline V gene are LNHDA and SQIVND (reference sequence). CDR3 DNA sequence: TGTGCCAGTAGTACCCAGTGGGGAGAATCTGAAGCTTTCTTT. This sequence encodes CASSTQWGESEAFF.

Here the CDR3 DNA reads TGTGCCAGCAGTTCCGGGACAGGGGTGATCAATCAGCCCCAGCATTTT. It is translated as CASSSGTGVINQPQHF. This sequence joins TRBV5-6 and TRBJ1-5, with TRBD1 matching over 10 bases. The CDR3 runs 16 residues. From germline, CDR1 is SGHDT and CDR2 YYEEEE. V was pared by 5 bases and J by 3 bases, with 8 bases of the junction left unmatched.

The chain combines TRBV12-3 or TRBV12-4 with TRBJ2-7; 14 bases are a match to TRBD2. The length of the CDR3 is 15 residues. The V gene end was trimmed by 5 bases and the J gene end by 3 bases; junction bases not matched to a gene: 3. The CDR3 DNA is TGTGCCAGCAGTCGTGGGACTAGCGGGAGCTACGAGCAGTACTTC. Its protein product is CASSRGTSGSYEQYF.

This clonotype was detected a few times. The chain couples TRBV20-1 to TRBJ1-1; TRBD1 aligns across 7 bases. The germline CDR1 and CDR2 sequences are DFQATT and SNEGSKA (reference sequence). This CDR3 is built from 14 residues. The V and J ends lost 6 bases and 7 bases, in that order; junction bases with no gene match: 14. CDR3 residues: CSAPLRGQGSEAFF. The CDR3 DNA reads TGCAGTGCACCGCTGAGGGGGCAGGGGAGTGAAGCTTTCTTT.

V and J are TRBV12-3 or TRBV12-4 and TRBJ2-7; D is undetermined. V was pared by 1 base and J by 2 bases, with 9 bases between. The CDR3 runs 14 residues. This CDR3 is CASSLGLNTYEQYF. DNA of the CDR3: TGTGCCAGCAGTTTAGGCTTAAACACCTACGAGCAGTACTTC.

This clonotype was seen a single time. This chain links TRBV6-1 with TRBJ2-3; TRBD1 matches 7 bases. CDR3 length: 13 residues. Trimming took 8 bases from V and 4 from J; bases not matched to a gene: 6. The germline gives CDR1 MNHNS, CDR2 SASEGT. The CDR3 sequence: CASRQGWADTQYF. The CDR3 DNA is TGTGCCAGCCGACAGGGTTGGGCAGATACGCAGTATTTT.

There are a few counts of this clonotype. The CDR3 loop reads CSVETRMNTEAFF. The CDR3 nucleotides are TGCAGCGTTGAGACCAGAATGAACACTGAAGCTTTCTTT. The V and J genes are TRBV29-1 and TRBJ1-1; D unclear. Germline lookup yields CDR1 SQVTM and CDR2 ANQGSEA. The CDR3 is 13 residues long. V was clipped by 3 bases and J by 0 bases, with 8 bases between them.

This clonotype has only a few counts. V is TRBV29-1 and J is TRBJ2-1, with TRBD2 matching over 9 bases. The CDR3 runs 12 residues. Per germline, CDR1 SQVTM and CDR2 ANQGSEA. V dropped 6 bases and J dropped 7; count of bases not matched to a gene: 4. CDR3 DNA sequence: TGCAGCGTCGGGACTAGCAGTAATGAGCAGTTCTTC. Translated: CSVGTSSNEQFF.